The 20 T cell receptor beta chains below come from one sample, sequenced in a study of T cell responses to AZD1222 COVID-19 vaccine (dated by TCRdb to about 2021). In light of the paper, this sample's time point label describes: baseline before first vaccination. Libraries came from the immunoSEQ multiplex PCR assay. This is the immuneACCESS table as TCRdb keeps it, with only in-frame sequences that have V and J called. A part of the clones is gone; compared with another copy, unresolved V genes explain less than half, and the rest is unexplained. A total of 100,000 to 120,000 clones appear in this sample, just under 95% of them only once. The ten most abundant clones make up 7.8% of the sample. The specimen comprised peripheral blood, sampled on day 0 of AZD1222 vaccination. The receptors come from an adult in good health.

This chain connects TRBV19 to TRBJ1-5; D is undetermined. The CDR3 has 15 amino acids. Trimming left V 7 bases short and J 1 base short, with 14 bases between. The germline CDR1 and CDR2 sequences are LNHDA and SQIVND (reference sequence). This CDR3 is CASIKEGRSNQPQHF. The CDR3, as DNA: TGTGCCAGTATTAAGGAAGGACGGAGCAATCAGCCCCAGCATTTT. Looking up the rest from reference TRBV19 and TRBJ1-5 gives the full variable domain: DGGITQSPKYLFRKEGQNVTLSCEQNLNHDAMYWYRQDPGQGLRLIYYSQIVNDFQKGDIAEGYSVSREKKESFPLTVTSAQKNPTAFYLCASIKEGRSNQPQHFGDGTRLSIL.

The rearrangement links TRBV9 to TRBJ1-1; D perhaps matches TRBD1 (5 bases). Germline CDR1 SGDLS, CDR2 YYNGEE. This CDR3 spans 17 amino acids. V was cut by 4 bases and J by 1 base, with 20 bases left in between. CDR3 DNA: TGTGCCAGCAGCCCCCGCACAGGCCTAGAGGGGAACACTGAAGCTTTCTTT. It yields the protein CASSPRTGLEGNTEAFF. Full variable domain (rest looked up from reference TRBV9 and TRBJ1-1): DSGVTQTPKHLITATGQRVTLRCSPRSGDLSVYWYQQSLDQGLQFLIQYYNGEERAKGNILERFSAQQFPDLHSELNLSSLELGDSALYFCASSPRTGLEGNTEAFFGQGTRLTVV.

This sequence joins TRBV10-1 and TRBJ1-1; no reliable D call. CDR3 size: 13 residues. CDR1 is WNHNN, CDR2 SYGVQD, per germline (reference sequence). Trimming took off 6 bases at V and 5 bases at J, with 13 bases between the two ends. The CDR3 here is CASRFRGLTEAFF. The CDR3 DNA follows: TGCGCCAGCAGATTCCGGGGTCTGACTGAAGCTTTCTTT.

The chain carries TRBV7-2 and TRBJ1-6; D uncertain. Trimming took 1 base from V and 4 from J, leaving 8 bases between them. The CDR3 has 15 residues. Germline V CDR1 and CDR2: SGHTA, FQGNSA. The CDR3 protein is CASSLGSAYNSPLHF. CDR3 bases: TGTGCCAGCAGCTTAGGATCAGCTTATAATTCACCCCTCCACTTT.

This rearrangement joins TRBV5-5 to TRBJ2-7; D is possibly TRBD1 or TRBD2 (6 bases each). The CDR3 consists of 16 residues. The germline V gene encodes CDR1 SGHKS and CDR2 YYEKEE (reference sequence). Trimming removed 4 bases at V and 7 bases at J, with 24 bases between. CDR3 residues: CASSQTPGAEEWEQYF. The CDR3 nucleotides read TGTGCCAGCAGCCAGACCCCGGGGGCGGAAGAGTGGGAGCAGTACTTC.

This chain links TRBV15 with TRBJ1-2, with 9 bases matching TRBD1. The junction had 7 bases not matched to a gene; V was cut back by 0 bases and J by 8 bases. Germline V lookup: CDR1 LNHNV, CDR2 YYDKDF (reference sequence). The length of the CDR3 is 15 residues. CDR3 coding DNA: TGTGCCACCAGCAGAGAAACCGGGACAGGGAACGGCTACACCTTC. The encoded protein is CATSRETGTGNGYTF.

The chain carries TRBV12-3 or TRBV12-4 and TRBJ1-1; D might be TRBD1 (5 bases). Trimming shortened V by 7 bases and J by 0 bases, and 9 bases separated the two germline ends. The CDR3 is 13 residues long. Here the CDR3 reads CASTATVNTEAFF. The CDR3 nucleotides are TGTGCCAGCACCGCGACAGTGAACACTGAAGCTTTCTTT.

The V gene is TRBV19, the J gene TRBJ1-5, with unresolved D. V lost 3 bases and J 7 bases, leaving 10 bases between the germline ends. From germline, CDR1 is LNHDA and CDR2 SQIVND (reference sequence). The CDR3 contains 13 residues. This chain's CDR3 is CASSIPPAQPQHF. The CDR3 DNA is TGTGCCAGTAGTATTCCCCCGGCCCAGCCCCAGCATTTT.

This chain uses TRBV4-1 with TRBJ1-1; TRBD1 aligns across 11 bases. The ends lost 1 base at V and 2 bases at J; junction bases unmatched: 6. This CDR3 spans 17 amino acids. Germline CDR1 is MGHRA and CDR2 is YSYEKL. CDR3 bases: TGCGCCAGCAGCCAAGTAGGGACAGGGGGTATAAACACTGAAGCTTTCTTT. It codes for CASSQVGTGGINTEAFF.

The V and J genes are TRBV24-1 and TRBJ1-1; weak D call: TRBD1 (5 bases). Germline CDR1 and CDR2: KGHDR and SFDVKD. The length of the CDR3 is 14 residues. Trimming cost V 4 bases and J 5 bases, with 13 bases left between them. Here the CDR3 DNA reads TGTGCCACCAGTGACCCAAGAAGGGGAACTGAAGCTTTCTTT. Amino acids: CATSDPRRGTEAFF.

V is TRBV5-6 and J is TRBJ1-2; D unclear. Germline V gene data show CDR1 as SGHDT and CDR2 as YYEEEE. Trimming left V 2 bases short and J 5 bases short, with 4 bases between. This CDR3 spans 11 amino acids. DNA of the CDR3: TGTGCCAGCAGCTTCGGGTATGGCTACACCTTC. It specifies CASSFGYGYTF.

This rearrangement joins TRBV19 to TRBJ1-6, with TRBD1 matching over 10 bases. CDR1 and CDR2 from the germline V gene are LNHDA and SQIVND (reference sequence). This CDR3 has 15 amino acids. V trimming: 6 bases; J trimming: 7 bases; junction bases outside the gene matches: 6. The DNA for the CDR3 is TGTGCCAGTAGGCCAAGGACAGGGGGGAATTCACCCCTCCACTTT. Amino acid sequence: CASRPRTGGNSPLHF.

This chain joins TRBV3-1 (or the pseudogene TRBV3-2) and TRBJ1-2; tentative D call: TRBD1 (6 bases). V dropped 2 bases and J dropped 4 bases, with 11 bases sitting between them. The CDR3 consists of 14 residues. Germline V gene lookup returns CDR1 LGHDT and CDR2 YNNKEL (reference sequence). CDR3 nucleotides: TGTGCCAGCAGCCAACCAGGGGTCGGCTATGGCTACACCTTC. It is translated as CASSQPGVGYGYTF.

The V and J genes are TRBV28 and TRBJ2-5; D is unresolved. Germline V gives CDR1 MDHEN, CDR2 SYDVKM. Trimming shortened V by 7 bases and J by 5 bases, and 20 bases separated the two germline ends. The CDR3 contains 15 residues. The CDR3 coding sequence is TGTGCCAGCAATACCCAGACGGAGCTGGGGGAGACCCAGTACTTC. Protein sequence: CASNTQTELGETQYF.

V usage is TRBV19 and J usage is TRBJ2-7, with 10 bases that match TRBD2. Germline trimming cut 6 bases from V and 1 base from J; bases unmatched to any gene: 6. Germline V gene data show CDR1 as LNHDA and CDR2 as SQIVND (reference sequence). The CDR3 has 15 residues. The CDR3 bases are TGTGCCAGTAGGCCGGCTAGCGGGGGTTCCTACGAGCAGTACTTC. As protein: CASRPASGGSYEQYF.

In its sample, this clone was seen once. V is TRBV11-2 and J is TRBJ2-2; 10 bases align to TRBD2. V was pared by 5 bases and J by 4 bases, with 10 bases of the junction left unmatched. The CDR3 runs to 17 residues. Germline loops: CDR1 SGHAT, CDR2 FQNNGV. Written as DNA, the CDR3 is TGTGCCAGCAGCCACCTAGCGGGAGCTGCGAGCACCGGGGAGCTGTTTTTT. Protein: CASSHLAGAASTGELFF.

This chain links TRBV5-1 with TRBJ2-1; possibly TRBD1 for D (6 bases). The CDR3 consists of 16 residues. V lost 0 bases, J lost 7 bases, and 17 bases lay in between. The V gene's germline CDR1 is SGHRS and CDR2 YFSETQ. The CDR3 DNA reads TGCGCCAGCAGCTTGGTTCCGGGGCTAAGGGGGAATGAGCAGTTCTTC. It encodes CASSLVPGLRGNEQFF.

Here the CDR3 DNA reads TGCAGCGTGAGGGGGCAGGGCCCCTCTGGAAACACCATATATTTT. Amino acids: CSVRGQGPSGNTIYF. The chain employs TRBV29-1 and TRBJ1-3; 7 bases line up with TRBD1. The CDR3 has 15 residues. The trim removed 6 bases at V and 0 bases at J, leaving 8 bases unmatched. Germline CDR1 is SQVTM and CDR2 is ANQGSEA.

The J gene is TRBJ2-1, the V gene TRBV19, with 12 bases matching TRBD2. The CDR3 extends over 15 amino acids. The ends lost 7 bases at V and 4 bases at J; junction bases unmatched: 5. CDR1 LNHDA and CDR2 SQIVND come from the germline V gene (reference sequence). CDR3 coding DNA: TGTGCCAGTACCCAGGGGACTAGCGGGTACAATGAGCAGTTCTTC. This gives the protein CASTQGTSGYNEQFF.

The chain is built from TRBV27 and TRBJ1-1; no definite D call. Per the germline V gene, CDR1 is MNHEY and CDR2 is SMNVEV (reference sequence). This CDR3 region has 14 residues. The V end was cut by 3 bases, the J end by 2 bases, with 10 bases between. CDR3 amino acids: CASSFGNDNTEAFF. Written as DNA, the CDR3 is TGTGCCAGCAGTTTCGGCAACGATAACACTGAAGCTTTCTTT.